This passage covers 18 T cell receptor beta chains from one sample sequenced in a study of shared clonotypes between healthy human individuals. Assay used: immunoSEQ multiplex PCR; TCRdb lists only in-frame clones, some missing. Here the sample spans millions of clones, approximately 95% being singletons. Source material: naive CD4+ T cells sorted from blood. Subset: CD45RA+ positively selected. These receptor sequences come from a man between 18 and 29 years old in good health.

The chain carries TRBV29-1 and TRBJ1-1; 9 bases line up with TRBD1. V was pared by 6 bases and J by 0 bases, with 8 bases of the junction left unmatched. This CDR3 region has 15 residues. Germline lookup yields CDR1 SQVTM and CDR2 ANQGSEA. This CDR3 reads CSVAGTGTMNTEAFF. The DNA for the CDR3 is TGCAGCGTAGCCGGGACAGGGACCATGAACACTGAAGCTTTCTTT.

CDR3 DNA sequence: TGTGCCACCAGCAGAGATTTACTAGAGGAGGAGACCCAGTACTTC. Translating it yields CATSRDLLEEETQYF. J is TRBJ2-5 and V is TRBV15; maybe TRBD2 (5 bases). CDR3 length equals 15 residues. Germline CDR1 LNHNV, CDR2 YYDKDF (reference sequence). Between the trimmed V and J ends, which lost 0 bases and 5 bases, there was a span of 13 bases.

The V gene is TRBV5-4, the J gene TRBJ2-3, with 9 bases that match TRBD2. Germline assignment: CDR1 SGHNT and CDR2 YYREEE (reference sequence). The CDR3 length is 18 residues. V gave up 3 bases and J gave up 0 bases; unmatched junction bases: 11. The CDR3 nucleotides are TGTGCCAGCAGCTCATCCGGGACTAGCTTCGCTAGCACAGATACGCAGTATTTT. It codes for CASSSSGTSFASTDTQYF.

J is TRBJ1-6 and V is TRBV11-2; D unresolved. Germline CDR1 is SGHAT and CDR2 is FQNNGV. V was trimmed by 4 bases and J by 7 bases, leaving 14 bases between them. This CDR3 contains 15 residues. The CDR3 DNA reads as TGTGCCAGCAGCTCCGGACTTCTCCCGAATTCACCCCTCCACTTT. As protein: CASSSGLLPNSPLHF.

This clone came up once. The chain carries TRBV2 and TRBJ2-1; TRBD2 agrees at 9 bases. V was pared by 4 bases and J by 9 bases, with 13 bases of the junction left unmatched. CDR3 length: 16 amino acids. Germline CDR1 SNHLY, CDR2 FYNNEI. CDR3 region: CASSVTAGGPSGEQFF. The CDR3 nucleotides are TGTGCCAGCAGTGTGACGGCGGGAGGGCCCTCGGGTGAGCAGTTCTTC.

This clone appeared once. This chain joins TRBV5-1 and TRBJ1-1, with D possibly TRBD1 on 6 matching bases. Germline V CDR1 and CDR2: SGHRS, YFSETQ. The length of the CDR3 is 15 residues. With 2 bases removed from V and 1 base from J, the gap between germline ends came to 12 bases. CDR3 sequence reads: CASSFSGARNTEAFF. The CDR3 region has the DNA TGCGCCAGCAGCTTCTCAGGGGCCAGGAACACTGAAGCTTTCTTT. The full variable domain, with the rest looked up from reference TRBV5-1 and TRBJ1-1, is KAGVTQTPRYLIKTRGQQVTLSCSPISGHRSVSWYQQTPGQGLQFLFEYFSETQRNKGNFPGRFSGRQFSNSRSEMNVSTLELGDSALYLCASSFSGARNTEAFFGQGTRLTVV.

This sequence joins TRBV5-1 and TRBJ2-1; maybe TRBD1 (5 bases). Germline values: CDR1 SGHRS, CDR2 YFSETQ. The V and J ends lost 5 bases and 7 bases respectively, with 19 bases between them. CDR3 size: 15 residues. The CDR3 is CASRVPKGWSNEQFF. For the CDR3, the DNA is TGCGCCAGCAGGGTCCCCAAGGGGTGGTCTAATGAGCAGTTCTTC. Full variable domain (rest looked up from reference TRBV5-1 and TRBJ2-1): KAGVTQTPRYLIKTRGQQVTLSCSPISGHRSVSWYQQTPGQGLQFLFEYFSETQRNKGNFPGRFSGRQFSNSRSEMNVSTLELGDSALYLCASRVPKGWSNEQFFGPGTRLTVL.

This chain connects TRBV6-6 to TRBJ2-3; a weak D match, TRBD2 (6 bases). Germline V gene sequence: CDR1 MNHNY, CDR2 SVGAGI (reference sequence). The CDR3 spans 14 residues. The germline V and J ends were trimmed by 5 bases and 4 bases, with 13 bases remaining between them. The CDR3 reads CASSRTTLSDTQYF. The CDR3 region has the DNA TGTGCCAGCAGTCGGACTACCTTATCAGATACGCAGTATTTT.

This clone has more than one count but fewer than ten. The V call is TRBV19, the J call TRBJ1-6; maybe TRBD1 (6 bases). Trimming cost V 7 bases and J 7 bases, with 17 bases left between them. CDR3 length: 15 residues. CDR1 and CDR2 (germline): LNHDA, SQIVND (reference sequence). The CDR3 region is CASILSGGWNSPLHF. CDR3 DNA sequence: TGTGCCAGTATACTCTCGGGGGGCTGGAATTCACCCCTCCACTTT.

The rearrangement joins TRBV19 to TRBJ2-2; TRBD1 aligns across 7 bases. Trimming removed 4 bases from V and 8 bases from J; junction bases left unmatched: 10. Germline assignment: CDR1 LNHDA and CDR2 SQIVND (reference sequence). The CDR3 length is 15 residues. The CDR3 loop reads CASSTTTGMRGELFF. The CDR3 DNA follows: TGTGCCAGTAGTACGACGACAGGGATGAGGGGGGAGCTGTTTTTT.

The rearrangement joins TRBV10-3 to TRBJ2-2; D may correspond to TRBD1 or TRBD2 (5 bases each). The V and J ends lost 2 bases and 5 bases respectively, with 12 bases between them. This CDR3 region has 15 residues. The V gene's germline CDR1 is ENHRY and CDR2 SYGVKD. CDR3 DNA sequence: TGTGCCATCAGTGAGCTCGGGGCAGGGACCGGGGAGCTGTTTTTT. Protein product: CAISELGAGTGELFF.

With regard to this clone: This sample includes further DNA sequences coding for the same CDR3. The rearrangement joins TRBV5-1 to TRBJ1-3; D gene unclear. CDR1 and CDR2 from the germline V gene are SGHRS and YFSETQ. The CDR3 contains 15 residues. Deletions cut 0 bases from V and 0 bases from J, with 7 bases between. The CDR3: CASSLAGSSGNTIYF. CDR3 bases: TGCGCCAGCAGCTTGGCGGGGTCCTCTGGAAACACCATATATTTT.

CDR3 region: CASSLAVKAGGYEQYF. DNA of the CDR3: TGTGCCAGCAGCTTAGCCGTGAAGGCGGGGGGCTACGAGCAGTACTTC. The chain joins TRBV7-9 to TRBJ2-7; 8 bases match TRBD2. The CDR3 spans 16 residues. CDR1 and CDR2 from the germline V gene are SEHNR and FQNEAQ (reference sequence). The V segment lost 0 bases and the J segment 3 bases; nucleotides outside the gene matches: 7.

The V call is TRBV9, the J call TRBJ2-7; TRBD1 aligns across 8 bases. From germline, CDR1 is SGDLS and CDR2 YYNGEE. The V and J ends lost 0 bases and 0 bases, in that order; junction bases with no gene match: 5. CDR3 length: 16 amino acids. The CDR3 loop is CASSVGWDRSSYEQYF. In DNA form, the CDR3 reads TGTGCCAGCAGCGTAGGATGGGACAGGAGCTCCTACGAGCAGTACTTC.

The chain couples TRBV28 to TRBJ1-5; the D is unclear. Trimming took 5 bases from V and 5 from J, leaving 19 bases between them. Germline CDR1 is MDHEN and CDR2 is SYDVKM. CDR3 length: 16 residues. This chain's CDR3 is CASSTADGRIDQPQHF. DNA for the CDR3: TGTGCCAGCAGTACTGCCGACGGAAGAATAGATCAGCCCCAGCATTTT.

As DNA, the CDR3 is TGCGCCAGCAGGGCGGGTACAGAGAACACTGAAGCTTTCTTT. Encoded protein: CASRAGTENTEAFF. The chain carries TRBV10-2 and TRBJ1-1; the D is unclear. The CDR3 totals 14 residues. Trimming removed 6 bases at V and 1 base at J, with 12 bases between. Germline values: CDR1 WSHSY, CDR2 SAAADI.

The CDR3 sequence is CASSETGGVSTEAFF. The CDR3 DNA reads TGTGCCAGCAGTGAGACAGGGGGGGTTAGCACTGAAGCTTTCTTT. V usage is TRBV2 and J usage is TRBJ1-1; TRBD1 matches 9 bases. The ends lost 3 bases at V and 4 bases at J; junction bases unmatched: 6. The CDR3 is 15 residues long. Germline values: CDR1 SNHLY, CDR2 FYNNEI.

The rearrangement links TRBV5-1 to TRBJ2-1; 15 bases align to TRBD2. After removal of 4 bases from V and 5 bases from J, the junction contained 4 bases not matched to a gene. This CDR3 spans 16 amino acids. Germline V lookup: CDR1 SGHRS, CDR2 YFSETQ. CDR3 sequence: CASSVGLAGGNNEQFF. CDR3 bases: TGCGCCAGCAGCGTGGGACTAGCGGGGGGCAACAATGAGCAGTTCTTC.